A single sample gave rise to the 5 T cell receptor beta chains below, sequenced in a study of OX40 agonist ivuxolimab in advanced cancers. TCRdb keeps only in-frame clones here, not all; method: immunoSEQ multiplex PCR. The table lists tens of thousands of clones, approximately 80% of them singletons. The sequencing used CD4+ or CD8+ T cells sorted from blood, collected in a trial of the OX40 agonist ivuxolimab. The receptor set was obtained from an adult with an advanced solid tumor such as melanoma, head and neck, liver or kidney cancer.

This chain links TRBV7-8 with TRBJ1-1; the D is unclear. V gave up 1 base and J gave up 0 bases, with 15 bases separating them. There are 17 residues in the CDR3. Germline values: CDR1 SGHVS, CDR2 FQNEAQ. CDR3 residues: CASSLGGFQRLNTEAFF. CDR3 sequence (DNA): TGTGCCAGCAGCTTAGGAGGCTTTCAGAGATTGAACACTGAAGCTTTCTTT. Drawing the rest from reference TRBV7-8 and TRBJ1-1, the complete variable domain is GAGVSQSPRYKVAKRGQDVALRCDPISGHVSLFWYQQALGQGPEFLTYFQNEAQLDKSGLPSDRFFAERPEGSVSTLKIQRTQQEDSAVYLCASSLGGFQRLNTEAFFGQGTRLTVV.

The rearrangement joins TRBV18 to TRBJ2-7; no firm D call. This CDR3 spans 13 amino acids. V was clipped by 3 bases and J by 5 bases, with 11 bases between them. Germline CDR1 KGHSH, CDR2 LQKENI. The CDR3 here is CASSPRSIDEQYF. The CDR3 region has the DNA TGTGCCAGCTCACCCCGAAGTATTGACGAGCAGTACTTC.

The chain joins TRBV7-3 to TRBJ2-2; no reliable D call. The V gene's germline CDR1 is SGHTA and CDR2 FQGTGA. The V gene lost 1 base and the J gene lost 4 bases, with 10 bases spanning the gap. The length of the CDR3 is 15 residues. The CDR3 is CASSLIGGITGELFF. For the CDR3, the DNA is TGTGCCAGCAGCTTAATTGGCGGAATCACCGGGGAGCTGTTTTTT.

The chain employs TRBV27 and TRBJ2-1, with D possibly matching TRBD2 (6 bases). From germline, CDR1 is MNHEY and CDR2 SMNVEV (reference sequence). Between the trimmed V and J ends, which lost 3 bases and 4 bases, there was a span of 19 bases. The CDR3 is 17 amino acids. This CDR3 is CASSFGGWAGPYNEQFF. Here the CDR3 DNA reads TGTGCCAGCAGTTTTGGAGGGTGGGCAGGACCATACAATGAGCAGTTCTTC.

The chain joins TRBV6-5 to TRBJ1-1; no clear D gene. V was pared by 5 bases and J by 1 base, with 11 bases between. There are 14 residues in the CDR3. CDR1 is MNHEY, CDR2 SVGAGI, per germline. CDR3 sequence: CASSPQRENTEAFF. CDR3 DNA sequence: TGTGCCAGCAGTCCCCAACGGGAGAACACTGAAGCTTTCTTT.